The 11 T cell receptor beta chains in this list originate from one sample, sequenced in a study of blood T cell repertoires in COVID-19. Only in-frame clones appear in the TCRdb table, and some are missing; sequencing was by immunoSEQ multiplex PCR. The table has 150,000 or so clones, more than 65% seen once. The sample comprised peripheral blood. These receptors were collected from a woman aged 45-60 years in a cohort sampled during active or convalescent COVID-19.

This rearrangement joins TRBV4-1 to TRBJ2-1; 7 bases fit TRBD2. This CDR3 has 13 amino acids. The germline CDR1 and CDR2 sequences are MGHRA and YSYEKL. V dropped 9 bases and J dropped 7; count of bases not matched to a gene: 9. For the CDR3, the DNA is TGCGCCAGTGGGGAAGTCGGGGGGAATGAGCAGTTCTTC. Translation: CASGEVGGNEQFF.

The chain links TRBV11-2 to TRBJ1-1, with D unresolved. CDR1 and CDR2 (germline): SGHAT, FQNNGV. The CDR3 length is 15 residues. Trimming cost V 2 bases and J 5 bases, with 15 bases left between them. CDR3 amino acids: CASSLFQDRRTEAFF. CDR3 coding DNA: TGTGCCAGCAGCTTATTTCAGGATCGGCGAACTGAAGCTTTCTTT.

V gene TRBV5-1 combines with J gene TRBJ2-7, with a weak D call TRBD1 (5 bases). Germline V gene lookup returns CDR1 SGHRS and CDR2 YFSETQ. The ends were cut back, 0 bases at V and 6 bases at J, with 10 bases in the middle. This CDR3 region has 13 residues. The CDR3 region has the DNA TGCGCCAGCAGCTTGGGGGGCAAGGCCGAGCAGTACTTC. Encoded protein: CASSLGGKAEQYF.

The genes are TRBV24-1 and TRBJ2-3; 12 positions match TRBD2. Germline V CDR1 and CDR2: KGHDR, SFDVKD. The ends lost 9 bases at V and 1 base at J; junction bases unmatched: 7. CDR3 length: 16 residues. The DNA of the CDR3 is TGTGCCACCGGACTAGCGGGGCCCGGGGGCACAGATACGCAGTATTTT. As protein: CATGLAGPGGTDTQYF.

The chain employs TRBV10-3 and TRBJ1-1; weak D call: TRBD1 (6 bases). With 5 bases removed from V and 4 bases from J, the gap between germline ends came to 17 bases. The germline gives CDR1 ENHRY, CDR2 SYGVKD. The CDR3 has 15 amino acids. CDR3 residues: CAISLQGILGTEAFF. In DNA, the CDR3 is TGTGCCATCAGTCTACAGGGAATCCTCGGCACTGAAGCTTTCTTT.

This sequence joins TRBV7-2 and TRBJ2-6, with 10 bases lining up with TRBD1. V lost 6 bases to trimming and J lost 3 bases; unmatched junction nucleotides: 2. This CDR3 spans 15 amino acids. Germline values: CDR1 SGHTA, CDR2 FQGNSA. As DNA, the CDR3 is TGTGCCAGCAGGGGGACAGGGGTTGGGGCCAACGTCCTGACTTTC. Its translation is CASRGTGVGANVLTF.

This chain links TRBV9 with TRBJ2-1; D gene unclear. CDR3 length: 13 amino acids. Germline V gene data show CDR1 as SGDLS and CDR2 as YYNGEE. Trimming cost V 0 bases and J 7 bases, with 8 bases left between them. Here the CDR3 reads CASSVAFGNEQFF. The CDR3 nucleotides are TGTGCCAGCAGCGTAGCTTTCGGGAATGAGCAGTTCTTC.

This chain connects TRBV7-9 to TRBJ2-7; 11 bases are a match to TRBD1. The V gene end was trimmed by 3 bases and the J gene end by 2 bases; junction bases not matched to a gene: 3. CDR3 length: 15 amino acids. Germline V gives CDR1 SEHNR, CDR2 FQNEAQ (reference sequence). CDR3 in amino acids: CASSFGQGATYEQYF. CDR3 coding DNA: TGTGCCAGCAGCTTCGGACAGGGGGCCACCTACGAGCAGTACTTC.

The chain is built from TRBV4-3 and TRBJ2-3; D perhaps matches TRBD2 (6 bases). This CDR3 has 15 residues. Germline V gene data show CDR1 as LGHNA and CDR2 as YSLEER. Trimming stripped 0 bases from V and 8 bases from J, with 15 bases between. CDR3 sequence: CASSQDLAGRGTQYF. Written as DNA, the CDR3 is TGCGCCAGCAGCCAAGATCTGGCGGGGCGGGGTACGCAGTATTTT.

This clone was counted between two and nine times. This rearrangement joins TRBV6-5 to TRBJ2-2; TRBD1 matches at 10 bases. Germline V gives CDR1 MNHEY, CDR2 SVGAGI. This CDR3 has 15 amino acids. The trim removed 6 bases at V and 4 bases at J, leaving 5 bases unmatched. The CDR3 here is CASSQTGGRTGELFF. In nucleotides, the CDR3 is TGTGCCAGCAGCCAGACAGGGGGCCGCACCGGGGAGCTGTTTTTT.

The V gene is TRBV24-1, the J gene TRBJ1-4, with TRBD1 matching 9 bases. This CDR3 comprises 16 residues. V dropped 4 bases and J dropped 6; count of bases not matched to a gene: 8. Per germline, CDR1 KGHDR and CDR2 SFDVKD. The CDR3 loop is CATSEKPGQGDEKLFF. The CDR3 DNA sequence: TGTGCCACCAGTGAGAAACCGGGACAGGGTGATGAAAAACTGTTTTTT.